A single sample gave rise to the 25 T cell receptor beta chains below, sequenced in a study of T cells in Graves' hyperthyroidism and ophthalmopathy. Researchers took RNA transcripts and amplified the TCR beta CDR3 regions from them. An initial round of RT-PCR targeting the TCR CDR3 relied on the HTBI primer set. MiXCR was run by TCRdb on the multiplex PCR reads, yielding one entry per CDR3 protein. The sample yields about 720,000 distinct CDR3 sequences, about 15% seen once. Specimen: blood. These TCRs come from a man in his late teens or twenties with Graves' hyperthyroidism.

This clonotype was picked up a small number of times. This chain connects TRBV20-1 to TRBJ1-5; D not certain. CDR1 DFQATT and CDR2 SNEGSKA come from the germline V gene (reference sequence). The CDR3 runs to 12 residues. The V end was cut by 8 bases, the J end by 1 base, with 9 bases between. The CDR3 spells CSSTDSNQPQHF. As DNA, the CDR3 is TGCAGTTCAACTGACAGCAATCAGCCCCAGCATTTT.

The table lists this clonotype with many counts. This chain uses TRBV11-2 with TRBJ2-1; D possibly corresponds to TRBD1 (5 bases). The CDR3 spans 13 residues. Trimming removed 4 bases at V and 5 bases at J, with 9 bases between. Germline V gene sequence: CDR1 SGHAT, CDR2 FQNNGV. CDR3 nucleotide sequence: TGTGCCAGCAGCTCGCAACAGGACAATGAGCAGTTCTTC. As protein: CASSSQQDNEQFF. Full variable domain (rest looked up from reference TRBV11-2 and TRBJ2-1): EAGVAQSPRYKIIEKRQSVAFWCNPISGHATLYWYQQILGQGPKLLIQFQNNGVVDDSQLPKDRFSAERLKGVDSTLKIQPAKLEDSAVYLCASSSQQDNEQFFGPGTRLTVL.

The rearrangement uses TRBV19 and TRBJ1-3; TRBD1 might be the D (5 bases). The CDR3 has 16 residues. Per the germline V gene, CDR1 is LNHDA and CDR2 is SQIVND (reference sequence). Trimming removed 4 bases at V and 2 bases at J, with 15 bases between. DNA for the CDR3: TGTGCCAGTAGTAGGGAAAAGAGGGGCGCTGGAAACACCATATATTTT. Encoded protein: CASSREKRGAGNTIYF.

This clonotype was seen at least ten times. V usage is TRBV5-5 and J usage is TRBJ2-1; 10 bases align to TRBD1. Trimming took 3 bases from V and 5 from J; bases not matched to a gene: 2. CDR1 is SGHKS, CDR2 YYEKEE, per germline (reference sequence). The CDR3 consists of 14 residues. The chain's CDR3 is CASSSGTGDNEQFF. For the CDR3, the DNA is TGTGCCAGCAGCTCCGGGACAGGGGACAATGAGCAGTTCTTC.

The rearrangement links TRBV28 to TRBJ1-2, with 7 bases matching TRBD1. The germline CDR1 and CDR2 sequences are MDHEN and SYDVKM. The CDR3 covers 16 residues. The J segment lost 0 bases and the V segment lost 5 bases, leaving 9 bases of the junction unmatched. DNA of the CDR3: TGTGCCAGCAGTCGATACGGGACAGCAGCTAACTATGGCTACACCTTC. Protein sequence: CASSRYGTAANYGYTF.

V and J are TRBV30 and TRBJ2-1, with no clear D. The CDR3 runs to 11 residues. Trimming took 0 bases from V and 10 from J, leaving 7 bases between them. Germline V CDR1 and CDR2: GTSNPN, SVGIG (reference sequence). CDR3 loop: CAWSVGEEQFF. As DNA, the CDR3 is TGTGCCTGGAGTGTGGGTGAAGAGCAGTTCTTC. Full variable domain (outside the CDR3, taken from reference TRBV30 and TRBJ2-1): SQTIHQWPATLVQPVGSPLSLECTVEGTSNPNLYWYRQAAGRGLQLLFYSVGIGQISSEVPQNLSASRPQDRQFILSSKKLLLSDSGFYLCAWSVGEEQFFGPGTRLTVL.

The chain recombines TRBV7-9 with TRBJ1-1; the D is unclear. The germline V gene has CDR1 SEHNR and CDR2 FQNEAQ (reference sequence). V shed 1 base and J shed 6 bases, with 12 bases lying between them. This CDR3 is built from 14 residues. CDR3 in DNA: TGTGCCAGCAGCTTAGGGACGCCAAACCCTGAAGCTTTCTTT. Its translation: CASSLGTPNPEAFF.

The chain combines TRBV6-2 or TRBV6-3 with TRBJ2-1; D unclear. Germline CDR1 reads MNHEY; CDR2 reads SVGEGT. The V and J ends lost 5 bases and 6 bases respectively, with 14 bases between them. CDR3 size: 14 residues. The CDR3 DNA is TGTGCCAGCAGTATCCCCGGACCGGTCAATGAGCAGTTCTTC. Translating gives CASSIPGPVNEQFF.

Turning to this clonotype: This clone may be a read error of a much larger clone one base away. V usage is TRBV12-3 or TRBV12-4 and J usage is TRBJ2-7; 10 bases match TRBD1. The CDR3 totals 14 residues. Trimming removed 6 bases from V and 6 bases from J; junction bases left unmatched: 8. The CDR3 here is CASRTGGAKSEQYF. The CDR3 DNA sequence: TGTGCCAGCAGGACAGGGGGCGCAAAGAGCGAGCAGTACTTC.

The V and J genes are TRBV6-1 and TRBJ1-6, with D unresolved. Trimming pared 6 bases from V and 0 bases from J, leaving 12 bases between. Germline loops: CDR1 MNHNS, CDR2 SASEGT. The CDR3 contains 16 residues. Written as DNA, the CDR3 is TGTGCCAGCAGGAGGACCTCTAGCTCCTATAATTCACCCCTCCACTTT. Encoded protein: CASRRTSSSYNSPLHF.

The chain carries TRBV6-1 and TRBJ1-1, with no clear D. The CDR3 sequence is 12 residues long. V was cut by 10 bases and J by 8 bases, with 17 bases left in between. Germline assignment: CDR1 MNHNS and CDR2 SASEGT. The CDR3 here is CATCSRAAEAFF. In DNA form, the CDR3 reads TGTGCCACCTGTAGTAGGGCGGCAGAAGCTTTCTTT.

This clonotype was seen only a few times. This sequence joins TRBV7-9 and TRBJ1-2; perhaps TRBD1 as D (5 bases). Trimming cost V 5 bases and J 4 bases, with 14 bases left between them. This CDR3 comprises 14 residues. Germline-derived CDR1 and CDR2 are SEHNR and FQNEAQ (reference sequence). CDR3: CASSPTDTRYGYTF. The CDR3 nucleotides read TGTGCCAGCAGCCCGACAGACACTCGCTATGGCTACACCTTC.

This clonotype showed up just a few times. The chain's CDR3 is CASSIEGGSGEQYF. In nucleotides, the CDR3 is TGTGCCAGTAGTATTGAGGGTGGATCGGGAGAGCAGTACTTC. V and J are TRBV19 and TRBJ2-7, with D tentatively TRBD2 (5 bases). Looked up from germline, CDR1 is LNHDA and CDR2 is SQIVND (reference sequence). V lost 3 bases, J lost 7 bases, and 16 bases lay in between. The CDR3 spans 14 residues.

The chain links TRBV3-1 to TRBJ1-2; possible D gene TRBD1, 5 bases. This CDR3 comprises 13 residues. Trimming took 2 bases from V and 7 from J, leaving 11 bases between them. CDR1 is LGHDT, CDR2 YNNKEL, per germline (reference sequence). Here the CDR3 DNA reads TGTGCCAGCAGCCAAAAAGGGACTTTTGGCTACACCTTC. Translating gives CASSQKGTFGYTF.

The chain combines TRBV6-2 or TRBV6-3 with TRBJ2-6; no clear D. CDR3 size: 15 residues. The V gene lost 0 bases and the J gene lost 4 bases, with 7 bases spanning the gap. In germline, CDR1 is MNHEY, CDR2 SVGEGT. The DNA of the CDR3 is TGTGCCAGCAGTTACTCCCCCGTGGGGGCCAACGTCCTGACTTTC. Translating it yields CASSYSPVGANVLTF.

In this sample, this clonotype turned up many times. The chain combines TRBV18 with TRBJ2-5; D not resolved. Trimming cost V 8 bases and J 1 base, with 11 bases left between them. The CDR3 contains 13 residues. Germline V CDR1 and CDR2: KGHSH, LQKENI. The CDR3 loop reads CASRRILQETQYF. CDR3 DNA sequence: TGTGCCAGCAGACGGATTCTCCAAGAGACCCAGTACTTC.

This clonotype was seen ten or more times. CDR3 sequence: CASSLGRLNTEAFF. CDR3 sequence (DNA): TGTGCCAGCAGCCTGGGACGGCTGAACACTGAAGCTTTCTTT. The chain joins TRBV28 to TRBJ1-1, with D possibly matching TRBD1 (5 bases). Per germline, CDR1 MDHEN and CDR2 SYDVKM. This CDR3 spans 14 amino acids. V lost 6 bases, J lost 0 bases, and 11 bases lay in between.

This clonotype was seen only a few times. The rearrangement uses TRBV19 and TRBJ1-2; TRBD1 agrees at 9 bases. The germline V gene has CDR1 LNHDA and CDR2 SQIVND (reference sequence). Trimming at V came to 3 bases and at J to 4 bases, leaving 0 bases not matched to a gene. This CDR3 has 13 amino acids. CDR3 protein: CASSMDRGYGYTF. CDR3 bases: TGTGCCAGTAGTATGGACAGGGGCTATGGCTACACCTTC.

Many counts were recorded for this clonotype. The chain joins TRBV7-2 to TRBJ2-1, with D maybe TRBD2 (6 bases). The length of the CDR3 is 13 residues. V gave up 5 bases and J gave up 8 bases, with 13 bases separating them. Germline V CDR1 and CDR2: SGHTA, FQGNSA. This CDR3 is CASSAGTSHEQFF. CDR3 nucleotides: TGTGCCAGCAGCGCCGGGACTTCCCATGAGCAGTTCTTC. The whole variable domain, filled in from reference TRBV7-2 and TRBJ2-1, reads GAGVSQSPSNKVTEKGKDVELRCDPISGHTALYWYRQSLGQGLEFLIYFQGNSAPDKSGLPSDRFSAERTGGSVSTLTIQRTQQEDSAVYLCASSAGTSHEQFFGPGTRLTVL.

This clonotype was seen at least ten times. This chain uses TRBV11-1 with TRBJ2-7; D is undetermined. The V gene lost 2 bases and the J gene lost 5 bases, with 4 bases spanning the gap. CDR1 is SGHAT and CDR2 is FQDESV in the germline V gene (reference sequence). The CDR3 loop spans 11 amino acids. This CDR3 is CASSLWDEQYF. The DNA for the CDR3 is TGTGCCAGCAGCTTATGGGACGAGCAGTACTTC.

This clonotype was picked up many times. The V gene is TRBV2, the J gene TRBJ1-4; D is perhaps TRBD1 (5 bases). This CDR3 region has 15 residues. The V gene lost 4 bases and the J gene lost 8 bases, with 17 bases spanning the gap. Germline CDR1 SNHLY, CDR2 FYNNEI. Here the CDR3 DNA reads TGTGCCAGCAGTGGCTCCGGGACGGCAGAGGAAAAACTGTTTTTT. Its protein is CASSGSGTAEEKLFF.

With respect to this clonotype: This could be a read error, since a much larger clone is one nucleotide away. This chain joins TRBV28 and TRBJ1-1, with 8 bases lining up with TRBD1. The CDR3 consists of 14 residues. CDR1 and CDR2 (germline): MDHEN, SYDVKM. The CDR3 is CTSITTGVNTEAFF. CDR3 DNA: TGTACCAGCATTACGACAGGGGTGAACACTGAAGCTTTCTTT.

This clonotype was seen a handful of times. The chain uses TRBV25-1 and TRBJ2-5, with D perhaps assigned TRBD1 or TRBD2 (6 bases each). V was cut by 3 bases and J by 2 bases, with 16 bases left in between. This CDR3 comprises 16 residues. Per germline, CDR1 MGHDK and CDR2 SYGVNS. The CDR3 nucleotides are TGTGCCAGCAGTGAGGGGGGCCTAGCCCGACAAGAGACCCAGTACTTC. This sequence encodes CASSEGGLARQETQYF. The entire variable domain, with the rest obtained from reference TRBV25-1 and TRBJ2-5, is as follows: EADIYQTPRYLVIGTGKKITLECSQTMGHDKMYWYQQDPGMELHLIHYSYGVNSTEKGDLSSESTVSRIRTEHFPLTLESARPSHTSQYLCASSEGGLARQETQYFGPGTRLLVL.

This clonotype was observed many times. V gene TRBV2 combines with J gene TRBJ2-3; 7 positions agree with TRBD2. J lost 4 bases, V lost 10 bases, and 14 bases had no gene match. CDR3 size: 15 residues. Germline V gene data show CDR1 as SNHLY and CDR2 as FYNNEI. The CDR3 region has the DNA TGTGCCACCGGCCGCAGGCGGGGGAGGGCAGATACGCAGTATTTT. This encodes CATGRRRGRADTQYF.

This clonotype was recorded many times. The J gene is TRBJ2-3, the V gene TRBV7-8, with 14 bases that match TRBD2. Trimming at V came to 1 base and at J to 3 bases, leaving 9 bases not matched to a gene. The CDR3 is 19 residues long. Germline V gene lookup returns CDR1 SGHVS and CDR2 FQNEAQ. The CDR3 protein is CASSLGLGLAGEETDTQYF. The CDR3 nucleotides read TGTGCCAGCAGCTTAGGCCTGGGACTAGCGGGAGAGGAGACAGATACGCAGTATTTT.